Below are 11 T cell receptor beta chains sequenced from a single sample in a study of early T cells in non-severe SARS-CoV-2 infection. One entry per CDR3 protein, called by TCRdb with MiXCR from the 5' RACE reads. Found here are 40,000 to 60,000 distinct CDR3 sequences, about 10% of them singletons; the top ten hold 9.1%. Material: whole blood. Receptor source: an adult who was a healthcare worker with PCR-confirmed SARS-CoV-2 infection or an uninfected control (not recorded which).

This clonotype has only a few counts. This chain joins TRBV7-2 and TRBJ2-7; 7 nucleotides match TRBD1. Germline CDR1 SGHTA, CDR2 FQGNSA. Unmatched junction bases numbered 17, after V lost 8 bases and J lost 1 base. The CDR3 extends over 17 amino acids. Here the CDR3 DNA reads TGTGCCAGCGGAGCTTCGAGTATCGGGACAGAGTCCTACGAGCAGTACTTC. This sequence encodes CASGASSIGTESYEQYF.

This clonotype showed up many times. The V call is TRBV6-6, the J call TRBJ2-1; TRBD2 aligns across 10 bases. CDR1 MNHNY and CDR2 SVGAGI come from the germline V gene (reference sequence). V shed 5 bases and J 1 base; nucleotides not matched to a gene: 2. This CDR3 spans 15 amino acids. In DNA, the CDR3 is TGTGCCAGCAGTGCTAGCGGGAGTTCCTACAATGAGCAGTTCTTC. Translating gives CASSASGSSYNEQFF.

There are a few counts of this clonotype. This chain links TRBV11-2 with TRBJ2-5; D gene unclear. Trimming removed 4 bases from V and 4 bases from J, with 13 bases in between. CDR1 is SGHAT, CDR2 FQNNGV, per germline. CDR3 size: 14 residues. Here the CDR3 DNA reads TGTGCCAGCAGCTCGGACCAACTCGGAGAGACCCAGTACTTC. This codes for CASSSDQLGETQYF. The full variable domain, in which reference TRBV11-2 and TRBJ2-5 provide the parts outside the CDR3, is EAGVAQSPRYKIIEKRQSVAFWCNPISGHATLYWYQQILGQGPKLLIQFQNNGVVDDSQLPKDRFSAERLKGVDSTLKIQPAKLEDSAVYLCASSSDQLGETQYFGPGTRLLVL.

The chain employs TRBV2 and TRBJ2-1; TRBD1 matches 7 bases. Germline CDR1 is SNHLY and CDR2 is FYNNEI. This CDR3 contains 15 residues. With V trimmed by 4 bases and J by 4 bases, 7 bases remained unmatched. The DNA of the CDR3 is TGTGCCAGCAGTGTACATTGGGACAGTTACAATGAGCAGTTCTTC. It encodes CASSVHWDSYNEQFF. The full variable domain, rest sourced from reference TRBV2 and TRBJ2-1, is EPEVTQTPSHQVTQMGQEVILRCVPISNHLYFYWYRQILGQKVEFLVSFYNNEISEKSEIFDDQFSVERPDGSNFTLKIRSTKLEDSAMYFCASSVHWDSYNEQFFGPGTRLTVL.

This clonotype has only a few counts. The chain combines TRBV9 with TRBJ1-5; perhaps TRBD1 as D (5 bases). The germline V gene encodes CDR1 SGDLS and CDR2 YYNGEE. The CDR3 sequence is 15 residues long. V shed 4 bases and J shed 3 bases, with 14 bases lying between them. CDR3 loop: CASSTGDGYNQPQHF. The CDR3 DNA follows: TGTGCCAGCAGCACTGGGGACGGCTACAATCAGCCCCAGCATTTT. The full variable domain, its missing parts supplied by reference TRBV9 and TRBJ1-5, is DSGVTQTPKHLITATGQRVTLRCSPRSGDLSVYWYQQSLDQGLQFLIQYYNGEERAKGNILERFSAQQFPDLHSELNLSSLELGDSALYFCASSTGDGYNQPQHFGDGTRLSIL.

This clonotype was detected ten times or more. This rearrangement joins TRBV11-2 to TRBJ1-1; D is unclear. V was cut by 0 bases and J by 4 bases, with 9 bases left in between. The CDR3 contains 14 residues. The germline V gene has CDR1 SGHAT and CDR2 FQNNGV. Written as DNA, the CDR3 is TGTGCCAGCAGCTTAGAACTACAGTTCACTGAAGCTTTCTTT. Its protein product is CASSLELQFTEAFF.

Only a few counts were recorded for this clonotype. The chain links TRBV7-2 to TRBJ1-6, with D possibly being TRBD1 (5 bases). V lost 1 base to trimming and J lost 7 bases, with 17 bases between them. CDR1 and CDR2 from the germline V gene are SGHTA and FQGNSA. This CDR3 comprises 17 residues. In nucleotides, the CDR3 is TGTGCCAGCAGCTTAGAGATTTGGGTAGGGGACAATTCACCCCTCCACTTT. This encodes CASSLEIWVGDNSPLHF. The whole variable domain, filled in from reference TRBV7-2 and TRBJ1-6, reads GAGVSQSPSNKVTEKGKDVELRCDPISGHTALYWYRQSLGQGLEFLIYFQGNSAPDKSGLPSDRFSAERTGGSVSTLTIQRTQQEDSAVYLCASSLEIWVGDNSPLHFGNGTRLTVT.

The chain uses TRBV4-3 and TRBJ2-1, with 11 bases aligning to TRBD2. Germline V gene lookup returns CDR1 LGHNA and CDR2 YSLEER. The CDR3 runs 17 residues. The V and J ends lost 3 bases and 4 bases, in that order; junction bases with no gene match: 8. This chain's CDR3 is CASSHLGTSGRYNEQFF. CDR3 bases: TGCGCCAGCAGCCATCTAGGGACTAGCGGCAGATACAATGAGCAGTTCTTC.

V and J are TRBV28 and TRBJ2-7, with a weak D call TRBD1 (6 bases). Germline V lookup: CDR1 MDHEN, CDR2 SYDVKM. V was clipped by 5 bases and J by 2 bases, with 10 bases between them. This CDR3 spans 13 amino acids. This chain's CDR3 is CASSLDSPYEQYF. In DNA, the CDR3 is TGTGCCAGCAGTCTGGACAGCCCCTACGAGCAGTACTTC.

This clonotype was detected only a few times. The V gene is TRBV29-1, the J gene TRBJ1-2, with 7 nucleotides matching TRBD1. This CDR3 contains 14 residues. V lost 3 bases and J lost 4; bases outside the gene matches: 8. CDR1 SQVTM and CDR2 ANQGSEA come from the germline V gene. The CDR3 here is CSVDAGGTAYGYTF. The CDR3, as DNA: TGCAGCGTTGACGCGGGGGGGACAGCCTATGGCTACACCTTC.

CDR3 in DNA: TGTGCCAGCAGCGTTTTACAGGGTCCCACAGATACGCAGTATTTT. This codes for CASSVLQGPTDTQYF. The J gene is TRBJ2-3, the V gene TRBV6-2 or TRBV6-3, with D tentatively TRBD1 (6 bases). CDR1 is MNHEY, CDR2 SVGEGT, per germline. CDR3 size: 15 residues. With 6 bases removed from V and 2 bases from J, the gap between germline ends came to 15 bases.